This passage covers 32 T cell receptor beta chains from one sample sequenced in a study of T cells after yellow fever vaccination (dated by TCRdb to 2018 to 2020). Libraries were prepared through 5' RACE. For sequencing, an Illumina HiSeq 2500 was employed. The public reads were reprocessed in TCRdb via fastp at Q25 and MiXCR, keeping in-frame beta chains. Duplicate CDR3 protein sequences are folded into a single record with the most common DNA and genes. A total of about 350,000 distinct CDR3 sequences appear in this sample, more than 9% of them only once. Jointly, the top ten make up roughly 18% of the sample. The sample's treatment or condition label, in plain terms: live attenuated yellow fever vaccine strain. Sequences were derived from PBMCs, sampled on the day of the first yellow fever vaccination. These receptors all stem from a man between 18 and 35 years old who received the YFV17D yellow fever vaccine.

The V and J genes are TRBV20-1 and TRBJ2-3; tentative D call: TRBD2 (6 bases). CDR3 length: 16 amino acids. Germline CDR1 DFQATT, CDR2 SNEGSKA (reference sequence). V shed 0 bases and J shed 2 bases, with 15 bases lying between them. For the CDR3, the DNA is TGCAGTGCTAGAGATATATTGGAGGGAAACACAGATACGCAGTATTTT. It encodes CSARDILEGNTDTQYF.

This clonotype was seen ten or more times. The gene calls are TRBV5-4 and TRBJ2-5, with 10 nucleotides matching TRBD1. CDR1 and CDR2 (germline): SGHNT, YYREEE (reference sequence). V shed 4 bases, J shed 1 base, and the junction held 7 bases outside the gene matches. The CDR3 is made up of 16 amino acids. The CDR3 region has the DNA TGTGCCAGCAGCAAAGCCGGGACAGGGGCCCAAGAGACCCAGTACTTC. This translates into CASSKAGTGAQETQYF.

On this clonotype: A clone one base away is much larger, so this may be a read error. This chain connects TRBV20-1 to TRBJ2-7, with D possibly TRBD1 on 6 matching bases. Trimming took off 3 bases at V and 2 bases at J, with 20 bases between the two ends. Germline assignment: CDR1 DFQATT and CDR2 SNEGSKA (reference sequence). This CDR3 contains 16 residues. CDR3 nucleotides: TGCAGTGCTAGGTATAACTTAGGGGGAGCGCCCTACGAGCAGTACTTC. Protein: CSARYNLGGAPYEQYF.

This clonotype occurred a few times. This chain uses TRBV20-1 with TRBJ2-1, with 8 bases identical to TRBD2. This CDR3 is 16 amino acids long. CDR1 and CDR2 (germline): DFQATT, SNEGSKA (reference sequence). V was pared by 5 bases and J by 9 bases, with 18 bases of the junction left unmatched. The CDR3 sequence: CSALTSESIVPAEQFF. The CDR3 region has the DNA TGCAGTGCTTTGACTAGCGAGTCCATCGTCCCGGCTGAGCAGTTCTTC.

The chain is built from TRBV20-1 and TRBJ2-7; the D is unclear. Trimming removed 3 bases from V and 4 bases from J, with 10 bases in between. The CDR3 extends over 12 amino acids. Germline CDR1 and CDR2: DFQATT and SNEGSKA (reference sequence). CDR3 amino acids: CSASSHGYEQYF. CDR3 coding DNA: TGCAGTGCTAGCAGTCACGGATACGAGCAGTACTTC.

V gene TRBV7-9 combines with J gene TRBJ1-2; D may be TRBD1 (6 bases). Trimming took off 4 bases at V and 0 bases at J, with 18 bases between the two ends. CDR3 size: 17 residues. Germline CDR1 and CDR2: SEHNR and FQNEAQ (reference sequence). The CDR3 loop is CASSSRTVALANYGYTF. CDR3 nucleotides: TGTGCCAGCAGCTCCCGGACAGTGGCGCTGGCTAACTATGGCTACACCTTC.

This clonotype turned up a few times. This sequence joins TRBV2 and TRBJ1-2; no clear D gene. Germline CDR1 reads SNHLY; CDR2 reads FYNNEI. This CDR3 is built from 15 residues. V was clipped by 9 bases and J by 0 bases, with 17 bases between them. The CDR3 DNA is TGTGCCAGAAACGGCGAGGGATGGGCTAACTATGGCTACACCTTC. This codes for CARNGEGWANYGYTF.

A few counts support this clonotype. V gene TRBV27 combines with J gene TRBJ2-1; 9 positions agree with TRBD1. The CDR3 covers 15 residues. Germline CDR1 and CDR2: MNHEY and SMNVEV (reference sequence). After removal of 4 bases from V and 6 bases from J, the junction contained 7 bases not matched to a gene. CDR3 amino acids: CASSSNRGRLNEQFF. For the CDR3, the DNA is TGTGCCAGCAGTTCCAACAGGGGGCGCCTCAATGAGCAGTTCTTC.

This clonotype has a handful of counts. This chain connects TRBV3-1 to TRBJ1-4; D is ambiguous. Germline lookup yields CDR1 LGHDT and CDR2 YNNKEL (reference sequence). The ends were cut back, 3 bases at V and 5 bases at J, with 10 bases in the middle. The CDR3 extends over 14 amino acids. The CDR3, as DNA: TGTGCCAGCAGCCATTCGCAGACGAATGAAAAACTGTTTTTT. It encodes CASSHSQTNEKLFF.

The table lists this clonotype with many counts. The CDR3 region is CASSPGYTGELFF. The CDR3 coding sequence is TGTGCCAGCTCACCAGGGTACACCGGGGAGCTGTTTTTT. The chain has TRBV18 and TRBJ2-2; D unclear. Trimming shortened V by 2 bases and J by 3 bases, and 4 bases separated the two germline ends. This CDR3 is built from 13 residues. Germline V CDR1 and CDR2: KGHSH, LQKENI. The variable domain in full, completed from reference TRBV18 and TRBJ2-2, reads NAGVMQNPRHLVRRRGQEARLRCSPMKGHSHVYWYRQLPEEGLKFMVYLQKENIIDESGMPKERFSAEFPKEGPSILRIQQVVRGDSAAYFCASSPGYTGELFFGEGSRLTVL.

V is TRBV20-1 and J is TRBJ2-5, with 8 bases lining up with TRBD2. V lost 7 bases and J lost 1; bases outside the gene matches: 5. The germline CDR1 and CDR2 sequences are DFQATT and SNEGSKA (reference sequence). The CDR3 is 13 amino acids. The CDR3 sequence is CSGVSGGQETQYF. CDR3 sequence (DNA): TGCAGTGGCGTCAGCGGGGGCCAAGAGACCCAGTACTTC.

This rearrangement joins TRBV7-2 to TRBJ1-6, with 7 nucleotides matching TRBD1. Unmatched junction bases numbered 6, after V lost 5 bases and J lost 14 bases. The CDR3 length is 12 residues. Germline V lookup: CDR1 SGHTA, CDR2 FQGNSA. In nucleotides, the CDR3 is TGTGCCAGCAGCCGGGACAGTTCGGCCCTCCACTTT. Translation: CASSRDSSALHF.

This clonotype was observed a few times. The rearrangement links TRBV12-3 or TRBV12-4 to TRBJ2-3, with 15 bases that match TRBD2. V gave up 7 bases and J gave up 10 bases; unmatched junction bases: 9. CDR3 size: 15 residues. This CDR3 reads CASIIGLAGGKSQYF. The CDR3 bases are TGTGCCAGCATCATCGGACTAGCGGGGGGGAAGTCGCAGTATTTT.

Of note for this clonotype: A much larger clonotype is one base distant, so this may be a read error. The chain recombines TRBV5-1 with TRBJ2-1; 8 nucleotides line up with TRBD2. This CDR3 region has 19 residues. J was trimmed by 1 base and V by 1 base; bases with no gene match: 13. Germline assignment: CDR1 SGHRS and CDR2 YFSETQ. The CDR3 DNA reads TGCGCCAGCAGCTTGAATACGGGGGGGCTCGGAGAGTCCTACAATGAGCAGTTCTTC. Residues: CASSLNTGGLGESYNEQFF.

This clonotype was found a few times. This sequence joins TRBV28 and TRBJ1-4; D is ambiguous. Germline lookup yields CDR1 MDHEN and CDR2 SYDVKM. V was clipped by 4 bases and J by 4 bases, with 16 bases between them. CDR3 length: 16 amino acids. CDR3 residues: CASSYSHSGSNEKLFF. Here the CDR3 DNA reads TGTGCCAGCAGTTATTCCCATTCGGGGAGTAATGAAAAACTGTTTTTT.

This clonotype was observed a few times. CDR3 amino acids: CATQRVGELFF. The DNA of the CDR3 is TGTGCCACCCAGCGGGTCGGGGAGCTGTTTTTT. J is TRBJ2-2 and V is TRBV3-1; possibly TRBD2 for D (6 bases). The CDR3 contains 11 residues. CDR1 and CDR2 (germline): LGHDT, YNNKEL (reference sequence). Trimming removed 10 bases from V and 7 bases from J, with 10 bases in between.

The CDR3 DNA sequence: TGTGCCAGCAGTTACCGACAGGACGGCACAGATACGCAGTATTTT. It translates to CASSYRQDGTDTQYF. V is TRBV6-2 or TRBV6-3 and J is TRBJ2-3, with D possibly TRBD1 on 6 matching bases. The CDR3 covers 15 residues. The V end was cut by 2 bases, the J end by 1 base, with 10 bases between. Germline CDR1 reads MNHEY; CDR2 reads SVGEGT.

This clonotype was seen only a few times. The chain has TRBV9 and TRBJ2-3; 13 bases are shared with TRBD2. Germline CDR1 reads SGDLS; CDR2 reads YYNGEE. The CDR3 spans 16 residues. V gave up 4 bases and J gave up 5 bases; unmatched junction bases: 7. CDR3 sequence (DNA): TGTGCCAGCAGCAGAGGACTAGCGGGGGCGGGAGATACGCAGTATTTT. Residues: CASSRGLAGAGDTQYF.

This chain joins TRBV6-1 and TRBJ1-2; tentatively, D is TRBD1 (5 bases). V lost 7 bases and J lost 3, with 12 bases in between. Per the germline V gene, CDR1 is MNHNS and CDR2 is SASEGT. The CDR3 has 13 residues. CDR3 amino acids: CASTPRGYYGYTF. The CDR3 nucleotides are TGTGCCAGCACCCCGCGGGGGTACTATGGCTACACCTTC.

The CDR3 loop reads CASSPLLGDTQYF. DNA of the CDR3: TGTGCCAGCAGCCCCCTACTAGGAGATACGCAGTATTTT. The chain employs TRBV12-3 or TRBV12-4 and TRBJ2-3; D may be TRBD2 (5 bases). V was clipped by 6 bases and J by 5 bases, with 12 bases between them. The length of the CDR3 is 13 residues.

The gene calls are TRBV7-9 and TRBJ2-7; 10 bases line up with TRBD2. CDR1 and CDR2 from the germline V gene are SEHNR and FQNEAQ (reference sequence). The CDR3 loop spans 15 amino acids. V was clipped by 5 bases and J by 5 bases; unmatched bases: 9. CDR3 residues: CASSPPSGGFNEQYF. CDR3 nucleotides: TGTGCCAGCAGCCCCCCTAGCGGGGGTTTCAACGAGCAGTACTTC.

The chain employs TRBV6-1 and TRBJ1-2; D remains unclear. Trimming removed 5 bases at V and 8 bases at J, with 21 bases between. In germline, CDR1 is MNHNS, CDR2 SASEGT. The CDR3 is made up of 15 amino acids. CDR3 DNA sequence: TGTGCCAGCAGTCCCTCCTCTGTGGGGAGGGTAGGCTACACCTTC. Protein: CASSPSSVGRVGYTF.

As DNA, the CDR3 is TGTGCCAGCTCACCCGGGACAGGAGAATACGAGCAGTACTTC. It codes for CASSPGTGEYEQYF. This sequence joins TRBV18 and TRBJ2-7; 8 bases match TRBD1. J lost 4 bases, V lost 3 bases, and 5 bases had no gene match. Germline CDR1 KGHSH, CDR2 LQKENI. The CDR3 sequence is 14 residues long.

This clonotype was observed a few times. The chain employs TRBV6-5 and TRBJ1-5; D is possibly TRBD1 (6 bases). Deletions cut 0 bases from V and 2 bases from J, with 8 bases between. The germline V gene has CDR1 MNHEY and CDR2 SVGAGI. This CDR3 has 15 residues. The CDR3 spells CASSYSRQGNQPQHF. Written as DNA, the CDR3 is TGTGCCAGCAGTTACTCCCGACAGGGCAATCAGCCCCAGCATTTT.

This clonotype showed up many times. The chain employs TRBV5-1 and TRBJ1-6; D ambiguous. The germline V gene has CDR1 SGHRS and CDR2 YFSETQ. V lost 5 bases and J lost 10, with 16 bases in between. The CDR3 loop spans 14 amino acids. The CDR3 DNA is TGCGCCAGCAGATTCAAGGGAGCGGAATCACCCCTCCACTTT. Amino acids: CASRFKGAESPLHF.

This clonotype has just a few counts. The chain joins TRBV21-1 to TRBJ1-2. TRBV21-1 is classified as a pseudogene. The CDR3 loop spans 14 amino acids. CDR3 DNA: TGTGCCAGCAGCAAAAGGAAGGAGCGTGGTGGCTACACCTTC. It codes for CASSKRKERGGYTF.

This clonotype was counted only a few times. The CDR3 bases are TGTGCCAGCTCACCTTCATCGGACAGGCCAAACTATGGCTACACCTTC. Encoded protein: CASSPSSDRPNYGYTF. This sequence joins TRBV18 and TRBJ1-2; TRBD1 matches 7 bases. Germline loops: CDR1 KGHSH, CDR2 LQKENI. Losses at the gene ends were 3 bases for V and 2 bases for J; bases not matched to a gene: 9. This CDR3 is 16 amino acids long.

This clonotype came up a few times. The rearrangement joins TRBV3-1 to TRBJ2-2; no reliable D call. Germline V CDR1 and CDR2: LGHDT, YNNKEL (reference sequence). This CDR3 comprises 15 residues. The V end was cut by 5 bases, the J end by 4 bases, with 14 bases between. As DNA, the CDR3 is TGTGCCAGCAGCAATCTTGTGGGTGTCACCGGGGAGCTGTTTTTT. Translation gives CASSNLVGVTGELFF.

Here the CDR3 reads CASSPTGGLVGELFF. The CDR3, as DNA: TGTGCCAGCAGCCCGACAGGGGGCCTGGTCGGGGAGCTGTTTTTT. This chain links TRBV7-8 with TRBJ2-2; 10 bases are a match to TRBD1. Trimming took 5 bases from V and 7 from J; bases not matched to a gene: 7. From germline, CDR1 is SGHVS and CDR2 FQNEAQ. CDR3 length: 15 amino acids.

The rearrangement uses TRBV12-3 or TRBV12-4 and TRBJ1-4, with 10 bases matching TRBD1. The junction had 7 bases not matched to a gene; V was cut back by 4 bases and J by 5 bases. The CDR3 runs to 16 residues. The CDR3 nucleotides read TGTGCCAGCAGTTCGAAGAAGGGACAGGGGAATGAAAAACTGTTTTTT. This encodes CASSSKKGQGNEKLFF.

In this sample, this clonotype turned up a few times. J is TRBJ1-1 and V is TRBV29-1; D remains ambiguous. The V gene lost 7 bases and the J gene lost 6 bases, with 18 bases spanning the gap. Germline CDR1 is SQVTM and CDR2 is ANQGSEA. This CDR3 is built from 13 residues. DNA of the CDR3: TGCAGCGGACTGAGCCCGCCGGTGGCTGAAGCTTTCTTT. Encoded protein: CSGLSPPVAEAFF.

This clonotype was observed a few times. This chain uses TRBV5-4 with TRBJ1-6, with 8 bases lining up with TRBD1. Germline CDR1 and CDR2: SGHNT and YYREEE (reference sequence). The CDR3 loop spans 17 amino acids. J was trimmed by 4 bases and V by 1 base; bases with no gene match: 7. The DNA for the CDR3 is TGTGCCAGCAGCTTGAAATCAGGGGGCATTTATAATTCACCCCTCCACTTT. Amino acids: CASSLKSGGIYNSPLHF.